This TCR beta chain was recovered during a study of blood T cell repertoires in COVID-19 (dated by TCRdb to 2018 to 2021). Notes on the research overall: The collaborator samples originated in the United States, Italy and Spain and spanned the acute and convalescent phases of COVID-19. The repertoires were released in a freely available public database intended as a resource for research on the immune response to SARS-CoV-2. The dataset comprised deeply sampled blood TCRbeta repertoires from subjects exposed to, actively infected with, or recovered from COVID-19. HLA class I and class II types, where available, came from metadata supplied by the sample provider rather than from assay-based typing. Samples came from the ongoing ImmuneRACE study (first 160 participants) plus 1,254 subjects from 6 global collaborators. A de-identified subject ID, COVID-19 status, age in years and sex were almost always included in the sample metadata. The prospective study material was composed of cDNA or gDNA derived from T cells, B-cell-depleted T cells, or PBMCs.

Taken from the germline V gene (reference sequence), the CDR1 and CDR2 loops are MNHEY and SMNVEV. The V and J ends are trimmed by 3 bases and 7 bases, leaving 10 bases between them. The CDR3 spans 13 residues, from the cysteine through the phenylalanine. Only the CDR3 DNA is retained, 39 bases long and in frame from the first base. Samples from volunteer blood donors who had recovered from COVID-19 were contributed by a second Seattle source. Whole blood was collected in K2EDTA tubes by collaborating institutions according to the institutions' own protocols. For TCRbeta analysis, collaborator samples were shipped as frozen whole blood, as isolated PBMCs, or as DNA extracted from either sample type. In regard to this clone: It lacks a known antigen. Base qualities are not provided; no much larger clone lies one nucleotide away.

What the research found in general, with its limitations: The quantity of clinical and demographic metadata differed by source and by participant and was supplied without curation.

TCRbeta CDR3 regions were amplified from genomic DNA by means of the immunoSEQ Assay, a bias-controlled multiplex PCR. As for the authors' bioinformatics: Nucleated cell counts per sample were estimated from amplification of reference gene primers within the assay. Sequence reads were collapsed and filtered to measure the absolute abundance of every unique TCRbeta CDR3 rearrangement. For each sample, productive Simpson clonality was calculated as the square root of Simpson's diversity index across productive rearrangements. In its TCRdb copy, this immuneACCESS table keeps in-frame sequences only and misses some clones. Where compared with another copy, unresolved V genes explain less than half of these, and the others have no known cause. Clone size and the V and J calls come from that table; the DNA yielded D and trimming. The sample table holds under 300,000 clones, of which 70% to 85% were seen once. The ten largest clones add up to around 2.5% of the sample.

Input material: peripheral blood. The chain links TRBV27 with TRBJ1-5; the D gene cannot be named for sure. This TCR derives from a man in his forties who had recovered from COVID-19. The CDR3 has the sequence CASSLSVQQPQHF. The DNA sequence is as follows: TGTGCCAGCAGTTTGTCAGTTCAACAGCCCCAGCATTTT.